This paragraph reports one TCR beta chain. The record originates from a study of shared T cell receptors in the human thymus. The CDR3 covers 13 residues. Germline V gene data show CDR1 as MDHEN and CDR2 as SYDVKM. V was clipped by 5 bases and J by 6 bases, with 13 bases between them. This table comes from immunoSEQ multiplex PCR, and its TCRdb copy is limited to in-frame clones, with some not included. The profile shows some 660,000 clones, more than 75% of them singletons. Separately, the same data were catalogued under a study of human thymus T cells.

Sequenced material: thymocytes. V usage is TRBV28 and J usage is TRBJ1-1; the D gene is possibly TRBD1 (6 bases). The source of this sequence is a boy under three years old with a congenital heart defect. The CDR3 DNA sequence: TGTGCCAGCAGTACCCCTGCAGGGGCTGAAGCTTTCTTT. This translates into CASSTPAGAEAFF.